This passage covers 14 T cell receptor beta chains from one sample sequenced in a study of vaccination and CD4 T cells after COVID-19. Scientists ran DNA taken from cultured CD4+ T cells through the Oncomine TCR Beta short-read assay for sequencing. TCRdb reprocessed the PCR reads with MiXCR, giving one entry per CDR3 protein. The table lists under 15,000 distinct CDR3 sequences, roughly 27% of them singletons. Their target antigens are unknown. Noted treatment: roughly 11-day PBMC culture with coronavirus spike peptide pools or control peptides (ViraFEST assay). Sequencing was carried out using cultured CD4+ T cells from blood. Every receptor here comes from a human donor with COVID-19.

This chain links TRBV11-3 with TRBJ2-4; tentative D call: TRBD2 (6 bases). Trimming pared 3 bases from V and 9 bases from J, leaving 15 bases between. Germline CDR1 reads SGHNT; CDR2 reads YENEEA. The CDR3 totals 14 residues. CDR3 coding DNA: TGTGCCAGCAGCTTCTCGGGGCACGGGAGCATTCAGTACTTC. Encoded protein: CASSFSGHGSIQYF.

The chain joins TRBV7-2 to TRBJ2-7, with D possibly matching TRBD1 (7 bases). The CDR3 length is 15 residues. The V end was cut by 5 bases, the J end by 0 bases, with 14 bases between. Per the germline V gene, CDR1 is SGHTA and CDR2 is FQGNSA. CDR3 bases: TGTGCCAGCAGCCAGGGGGGCCTTACCTCCTACGAGCAGTACTTC. Protein product: CASSQGGLTSYEQYF. Together with reference TRBV7-2 and TRBJ2-7, the CDR3 gives the full variable domain: GAGVSQSPSNKVTEKGKDVELRCDPISGHTALYWYRQSLGQGLEFLIYFQGNSAPDKSGLPSDRFSAERTGGSVSTLTIQRTQQEDSAVYLCASSQGGLTSYEQYFGPGTRLTVT.

This clonotype turned up a few times. CDR3 sequence: CASSLGGLAGGQETQYF. Here the CDR3 DNA reads TGTGCCAGCAGCTTGGGGGGGCTGGCAGGGGGACAAGAGACCCAGTACTTC. This chain links TRBV5-4 with TRBJ2-5, with 7 bases that match TRBD1. The CDR3 length is 17 residues. Germline-derived CDR1 and CDR2 are SGHNT and YYREEE (reference sequence). The junction had 10 bases not matched to a gene; V was cut back by 0 bases and J by 2 bases.

The chain links TRBV19 to TRBJ1-1; D is perhaps TRBD1 (5 bases). Trimming shortened V by 8 bases and J by 9 bases, and 28 bases separated the two germline ends. Germline V gene data show CDR1 as LNHDA and CDR2 as SQIVND (reference sequence). This CDR3 is 16 amino acids long. This chain's CDR3 is CASVAPRGRQATKAFF. As DNA, the CDR3 is TGTGCCAGTGTTGCTCCCCGGGGGAGGCAAGCAACCAAAGCTTTCTTT.

This chain connects TRBV29-1 to TRBJ1-1; a weak D match, TRBD1 (5 bases). Germline CDR1 and CDR2: SQVTM and ANQGSEA. The CDR3 consists of 14 residues. V gave up 3 bases and J gave up 0 bases, with 11 bases separating them. In DNA form, the CDR3 reads TGCAGCGTTGAGAGAACAGGAGTGAACACTGAAGCTTTCTTT. Protein sequence: CSVERTGVNTEAFF. Full variable domain (remainder filled in from reference TRBV29-1 and TRBJ1-1): SAVISQKPSRDICQRGTSLTIQCQVDSQVTMMFWYRQQPGQSLTLIATANQGSEATYESGFVIDKFPISRPNLTFSTLTVSNMSPEDSSIYLCSVERTGVNTEAFFGQGTRLTVV.

This chain links TRBV2 with TRBJ2-1; 15 nucleotides agree with TRBD2. Looked up from germline, CDR1 is SNHLY and CDR2 is FYNNEI. This CDR3 has 17 amino acids. J gave up 2 bases and V 8 bases, and 7 bases lay outside the gene matches. The CDR3, as DNA: TGTGCCAGCCGGACTAGCGGGGGGGCTTTGCCCTACAATGAGCAGTTCTTC. Its translation: CASRTSGGALPYNEQFF.

The V and J genes are TRBV10-3 and TRBJ2-7; no clear D gene. The CDR3 runs 15 residues. Germline CDR1 and CDR2: ENHRY and SYGVKD. The ends were cut back, 0 bases at V and 0 bases at J, with 9 bases in the middle. CDR3 in amino acids: CAISESAMLSYEQYF. The CDR3 nucleotides read TGTGCCATCAGTGAGTCTGCCATGCTCTCCTACGAGCAGTACTTC.

The genes are TRBV20-1 and TRBJ2-1; TRBD2 matches 9 bases. From germline, CDR1 is DFQATT and CDR2 SNEGSKA (reference sequence). The CDR3 has 15 residues. V lost 0 bases, J lost 7 bases, and 7 bases stayed unmatched. The CDR3 sequence is CSARDGRGGENEQFF. The CDR3 nucleotides are TGCAGTGCTAGAGATGGGCGCGGGGGGGAAAATGAGCAGTTCTTC.

The genes are TRBV5-1 and TRBJ1-5; no firm D call. From germline, CDR1 is SGHRS and CDR2 YFSETQ. The CDR3 has 14 residues. Trimming removed 0 bases at V and 5 bases at J, with 9 bases between. The CDR3 is CASSLGHGDQPQHF. The CDR3 region has the DNA TGCGCCAGCAGCTTGGGACACGGCGATCAGCCCCAGCATTTT.

This chain connects TRBV15 to TRBJ2-5, with a possible D match to TRBD1 (9 bases). V lost 3 bases, J lost 2 bases, and 22 bases lay in between. Germline CDR1 and CDR2: LNHNV and YYDKDF (reference sequence). CDR3 length: 18 residues. The CDR3 loop is CATSRGDRATGGQETQYF. DNA of the CDR3: TGTGCCACCAGCAGGGGGGACAGGGCTACGGGGGGGCAAGAGACCCAGTACTTC.

The chain combines TRBV11-3 with TRBJ1-1, with 8 bases identical to TRBD1. Germline CDR1 SGHNT, CDR2 YENEEA. Trimming removed 3 bases from V and 1 base from J; junction bases left unmatched: 1. This CDR3 has 14 residues. Here the CDR3 reads CASSFQGANTEAFF. The DNA for the CDR3 is TGTGCCAGCAGCTTCCAGGGGGCGAACACTGAAGCTTTCTTT.

The gene calls are TRBV7-9 and TRBJ2-3, with 10 positions matching TRBD1. Trimming took 5 bases from V and 2 from J; bases not matched to a gene: 4. The CDR3 totals 15 residues. CDR1 and CDR2 from the germline V gene are SEHNR and FQNEAQ (reference sequence). CDR3 in amino acids: CASSPGQGPTDTQYF. CDR3 sequence (DNA): TGTGCCAGCAGCCCGGGACAGGGGCCCACAGATACGCAGTATTTT.

This clonotype was picked up a small number of times. This chain connects TRBV5-1 to TRBJ2-4; no clear D gene. Trimming took 0 bases from V and 7 from J, leaving 2 bases between them. This CDR3 spans 11 amino acids. Germline CDR1 is SGHRS and CDR2 is YFSETQ. CDR3 sequence: CASSLENIQYF. For the CDR3, the DNA is TGCGCCAGCAGCTTGGAGAACATTCAGTACTTC.

The table lists this clonotype with a count of one. The chain couples TRBV3-1 to TRBJ1-6, with 8 bases identical to TRBD1. Trimming cost V 3 bases and J 10 bases; bases outside gene matches: 8. Germline V gene sequence: CDR1 LGHDT, CDR2 YNNKEL (reference sequence). The CDR3 length is 15 residues. CDR3: CASSQTGALRSPLHF. The CDR3 DNA follows: TGTGCCAGCAGCCAGACAGGGGCGCTACGATCACCCCTCCACTTT.